Detailed here is one T cell receptor beta chain. As originally analysed: Cell counts per sample came from amplifying reference gene primers. Only in-frame clones appear in the TCRdb table, and some are missing; sequencing was by immunoSEQ multiplex PCR. V and J calls and clone size are those listed in that table; D and trimming were worked out from the DNA. The sample lists about 120,000 clones, less than 85% seen once, with under 3% in the top ten. This CDR3 has 16 amino acids. Germline-derived CDR1 and CDR2 are SNHLY and FYNNEI. V trimming: 7 bases; J trimming: 0 bases; junction bases outside the gene matches: 7. The data stem from a study of blood T cell repertoires in COVID-19. Across the study: Collection of acute and convalescent COVID-19 samples took place in the United States, Italy and Spain. Sample material is recorded as cDNA or gDNA derived from T cells, B-cell-depleted T cells, or PBMCs.

The material sequenced was peripheral blood. The TCR sequence derives from a man aged 25-45 years with acute or convalescent COVID-19. The rearrangement links TRBV2 to TRBJ2-7; TRBD2 aligns across 12 bases. This CDR3 is CASNRLAGVNSYEQYF. CDR3 in DNA: TGTGCCAGCAACAGACTAGCGGGGGTGAACTCCTACGAGCAGTACTTC.